This TCR beta chain was captured by sequencing in a study of shared clonotypes between healthy human individuals. Study-wide findings and caveats: The four-donor shared clonotypes exceeded non-shared clonotypes in generation probability, with non-shared ones scoring lower.

As for this clone: Antigen specificity is unknown.

Terminally differentiated effector memory CD45RA+ cells were excluded from the naive CD8 cells, which were CD45RO-negative and positively selected for CCR7. The authors split each subset's genomic DNA evenly across several immunoSEQ plates. Clones were sequenced by immunoSEQ multiplex PCR, and TCRdb holds only the in-frame ones, with some missing. The sample has around 610,000 clones; 95% to 97% are singletons. The receptor comes from a woman in her twenties or thirties in good health. Sequenced sample: naive CD8+ T cells sorted from blood.

CDR3 region: CASTGWGPSYEQYF. The CDR3 DNA is TGTGCCAGCACAGGATGGGGGCCCTCCTACGAGCAGTACTTC. The rearrangement links TRBV5-5 to TRBJ2-7; TRBD1 might be the D (6 bases). Trimming removed 6 bases from V and 0 bases from J, with 13 bases in between. Per germline, CDR1 SGHKS and CDR2 YYEKEE (reference sequence). The CDR3 loop spans 14 amino acids.